The 14 T cell receptor beta chains presented below share a single source sample, sequenced in a study of shared clonotypes between healthy human individuals. The data were produced by immunoSEQ multiplex PCR, yet TCRdb's version contains in-frame clones alone and is incomplete. The sample consists of 190,000 or so clones, approximately 60% of them appearing once. The specimen was memory CD4+ T cells sorted from blood. Subset noted: CD45RA-negative fraction. The source of these receptors is a young man in good health.

The CDR3 nucleotides are TGCGCCAGCAACCCCGGAGGACAGGGCGGGGGGGATACGCAGTATTTT. It encodes CASNPGGQGGGDTQYF. This chain links TRBV5-1 with TRBJ2-3; TRBD1 or TRBD2 may be the D gene (8 bases each). This CDR3 is 16 amino acids long. The V and J ends lost 6 bases and 6 bases respectively, with 23 bases between them. Germline loops: CDR1 SGHRS, CDR2 YFSETQ.

The chain combines TRBV5-8 with TRBJ2-7; D uncertain. The CDR3 is 12 amino acids. The ends were cut back, 1 base at V and 4 bases at J, with 6 bases in the middle. From germline, CDR1 is SGHTS and CDR2 YDEGEE. For the CDR3, the DNA is TGTGCCAGCAGCTTGCAGAGTTACGAGCAGTACTTC. Residues: CASSLQSYEQYF.

The V and J genes are TRBV7-2 and TRBJ2-2, with D maybe TRBD2 (6 bases). The CDR3 is 14 residues long. The V gene's germline CDR1 is SGHTA and CDR2 FQGNSA. V lost 4 bases, J lost 6 bases, and 12 bases lay in between. The CDR3 spells CASSSGGTAGELFF. The CDR3 coding sequence is TGTGCCAGCAGCTCCGGAGGGACGGCCGGGGAGCTGTTTTTT.

J is TRBJ2-2 and V is TRBV30, with unresolved D. The CDR3 is made up of 13 amino acids. V was clipped by 3 bases and J by 1 base, with 6 bases between them. The germline V gene encodes CDR1 GTSNPN and CDR2 SVGIG (reference sequence). In DNA, the CDR3 is TGTGCCTGGAGAAGACAGAACACCGGGGAGCTGTTTTTT. It is translated as CAWRRQNTGELFF. The complete variable domain, with remaining parts taken from reference TRBV30 and TRBJ2-2, reads SQTIHQWPATLVQPVGSPLSLECTVEGTSNPNLYWYRQAAGRGLQLLFYSVGIGQISSEVPQNLSASRPQDRQFILSSKKLLLSDSGFYLCAWRRQNTGELFFGEGSRLTVL.

The chain couples TRBV4-3 to TRBJ2-1; 12 bases agree with TRBD2. Trimming removed 0 bases from V and 7 bases from J; junction bases left unmatched: 16. This CDR3 is built from 20 residues. Germline CDR1 is LGHNA and CDR2 is YSLEER. The CDR3 here is CASSQEVGLLRGTSGNEQFF. CDR3 nucleotide sequence: TGCGCCAGCAGCCAAGAGGTGGGGTTACTGCGTGGGACTAGCGGGAATGAGCAGTTCTTC.

The chain recombines TRBV18 with TRBJ1-5, with 9 positions matching TRBD1. This CDR3 has 13 amino acids. The V gene's germline CDR1 is KGHSH and CDR2 LQKENI. V was clipped by 5 bases and J by 6 bases; unmatched bases: 2. In DNA, the CDR3 is TGTGCCAGCTCAGCGGACAGGGGTCAGCCCCAGCATTTT. It encodes CASSADRGQPQHF. Using reference TRBV18 and TRBJ1-5 for the parts outside the CDR3, the full variable domain is NAGVMQNPRHLVRRRGQEARLRCSPMKGHSHVYWYRQLPEEGLKFMVYLQKENIIDESGMPKERFSAEFPKEGPSILRIQQVVRGDSAAYFCASSADRGQPQHFGDGTRLSIL.

The chain combines TRBV28 with TRBJ1-4, with no clear D. V was trimmed by 8 bases and J by 10 bases, leaving 26 bases between them. In germline, CDR1 is MDHEN, CDR2 SYDVKM. This CDR3 spans 16 amino acids. CDR3 DNA sequence: TGTGCCAGCGGTTATCCCCCGTTAACGGCGGGATCAAAACTGTTTTTT. This codes for CASGYPPLTAGSKLFF.

The chain links TRBV29-1 to TRBJ1-5; D remains unclear. Per the germline V gene, CDR1 is SQVTM and CDR2 is ANQGSEA. The CDR3 extends over 13 amino acids. The CDR3 DNA reads as TGCAGGATCGGCGGAGCCCTGAATCAGCCCCAGCATTTT. Translation: CRIGGALNQPQHF. Drawing the rest from reference TRBV29-1 and TRBJ1-5, the complete variable domain is SAVISQKPSRDICQRGTSLTIQCQVDSQVTMMFWYRQQPGQSLTLIATANQGSEATYESGFVIDKFPISRPNLTFSTLTVSNMSPEDSSIYLCRIGGALNQPQHFGDGTRLSIL.

The table lists this clone with a count of one. The chain has TRBV30 and TRBJ1-2; maybe TRBD1 (6 bases). The CDR3 covers 10 residues. Germline loops: CDR1 GTSNPN, CDR2 SVGIG (reference sequence). The CDR3: CCQGKGGYTF. In DNA form, the CDR3 reads TGTTGCCAGGGGAAGGGCGGCTACACCTTC.

The chain is built from TRBV21-1 and TRBJ2-7. TRBV21-1 has pseudogene status. The CDR3 is 14 amino acids. CDR3 residues: CASSTSRTPYEQYF. The DNA of the CDR3 is TGTGCCAGCAGCACCAGCCGAACCCCCTACGAGCAGTACTTC.

The V gene is TRBV19, the J gene TRBJ1-2; D is possibly TRBD1 (6 bases). Looked up from germline, CDR1 is LNHDA and CDR2 is SQIVND (reference sequence). Trimming took off 4 bases at V and 7 bases at J, with 10 bases between the two ends. CDR3 length equals 12 residues. In DNA, the CDR3 is TGTGCCAGTAGTACACAGGGATCTGGCTACACCTTC. Its protein is CASSTQGSGYTF.

This sequence joins TRBV28 and TRBJ2-2; D remains ambiguous. Per germline, CDR1 MDHEN and CDR2 SYDVKM. The length of the CDR3 is 15 residues. V dropped 8 bases and J dropped 2 bases, with 15 bases sitting between them. DNA for the CDR3: TGTGCCAGCCAAAAGGGCGACCTCAACACCGGGGAGCTGTTTTTT. Translating gives CASQKGDLNTGELFF. Full variable domain (outside the CDR3, taken from reference TRBV28 and TRBJ2-2): DVKVTQSSRYLVKRTGEKVFLECVQDMDHENMFWYRQDPGLGLRLIYFSYDVKMKEKGDIPEGYSVSREKKERFSLILESASTNQTSMYLCASQKGDLNTGELFFGEGSRLTVL.

This clone was observed at least ten times. This rearrangement joins TRBV5-1 to TRBJ2-3; tentative D call: TRBD1 (6 bases). V was trimmed by 4 bases and J by 0 bases, leaving 15 bases between them. The CDR3 runs to 16 residues. The germline V gene encodes CDR1 SGHRS and CDR2 YFSETQ. The chain's CDR3 is CASSPSGTTSTDTQYF. In DNA, the CDR3 is TGCGCCAGCAGCCCCTCCGGGACAACTAGCACAGATACGCAGTATTTT.

This clone was seen once. The V and J genes are TRBV28 and TRBJ2-5; D is undetermined. The CDR3 is 14 residues long. Trimming took off 6 bases at V and 5 bases at J, with 16 bases between the two ends. The germline CDR1 and CDR2 sequences are MDHEN and SYDVKM. The CDR3 region has the DNA TGTGCCAGCAGCCCCTCTGGCAGAGCCGAGACCCAGTACTTC. Protein product: CASSPSGRAETQYF. The complete variable domain, with remaining parts taken from reference TRBV28 and TRBJ2-5, reads DVKVTQSSRYLVKRTGEKVFLECVQDMDHENMFWYRQDPGLGLRLIYFSYDVKMKEKGDIPEGYSVSREKKERFSLILESASTNQTSMYLCASSPSGRAETQYFGPGTRLLVL.